This T cell receptor (beta chain) was captured in a study of identical twins. Whole-study findings and limits: Interpretation of the results relied on cross-sectional statistical analysis and not on following the same donors. Fewer insertions marked abundant cord blood beta clonotypes; young adult naive trended weakly, memory not at all.

As to this clonotype: Its specificity is not known.

V shed 4 bases, J shed 3 bases, and the junction held 4 bases outside the gene matches. This CDR3 is built from 15 residues. In germline, CDR1 is ENHRY, CDR2 SYGVKD. Using its own MiXCR run on the 5' RACE reads, TCRdb lists one record per CDR3 protein. This table has around 230,000 distinct CDR3 sequences, about 6.7% appearing once. The same data also went into a second study, on T cells expressing NK-cell markers. That source reports: Among CD8+ T cells from roughly six donors, dominant NKG2C+ clonotypes accounted for roughly 1.0-7.0%. What remained unclear was the HCMV specificity of expanded NKG2C+ T cell clones.

Sequencing was carried out using CD8+ T cells sorted from blood. The rearrangement joins TRBV10-3 to TRBJ2-1; 9 bases fit TRBD1. The sequence was obtained from a woman between 18 and 29 years old in good health. The CDR3 DNA reads TGTGCCATCAGTGGCGCGGGACAGGGCTACAATGAGCAGTTCTTC. Its translation is CAISGAGQGYNEQFF.